This T cell receptor (beta chain) was obtained from a study of blood T cells in healthy people across ages. V lost 0 bases to trimming and J lost 5 bases; unmatched junction nucleotides: 14. Germline V gives CDR1 LNHNV, CDR2 YYDKDF (reference sequence). The CDR3 sequence is 19 residues long. Roughly 10 milliliters of peripheral blood were drawn from each donor into EDTA-treated tubes. Isolation of PBMCs gave at least 7 million cells per sample. Study-wide findings and caveats: Researchers report that TCR beta diversity correlated strongly with naive T cell percentage.

To note about this clonotype: Its antigen is still unknown.

Combining a sample-barcoded 5' primer with a J-beta primer mix, a second PCR ran for roughly 7 to 11 cycles. Every single cDNA molecule received a tag from a template-switch adaptor with 12 random nucleotides. TCRdb reprocessed the 5' RACE reads via MiXCR and lists one record per CDR3 protein. This table holds approximately 690,000 distinct CDR3 sequences, about 43% found once. The chain couples TRBV15 to TRBJ2-2, with TRBD2 matching over 8 bases. The sample consisted of blood. This clonotype was sampled from an elderly man in good health. CDR3 DNA sequence: TGTGCCACCAGCAGAGATCGGGGTAGCGGGGCCCCGGGTACCGGGGAGCTGTTTTTT. Its protein product is CATSRDRGSGAPGTGELFF.